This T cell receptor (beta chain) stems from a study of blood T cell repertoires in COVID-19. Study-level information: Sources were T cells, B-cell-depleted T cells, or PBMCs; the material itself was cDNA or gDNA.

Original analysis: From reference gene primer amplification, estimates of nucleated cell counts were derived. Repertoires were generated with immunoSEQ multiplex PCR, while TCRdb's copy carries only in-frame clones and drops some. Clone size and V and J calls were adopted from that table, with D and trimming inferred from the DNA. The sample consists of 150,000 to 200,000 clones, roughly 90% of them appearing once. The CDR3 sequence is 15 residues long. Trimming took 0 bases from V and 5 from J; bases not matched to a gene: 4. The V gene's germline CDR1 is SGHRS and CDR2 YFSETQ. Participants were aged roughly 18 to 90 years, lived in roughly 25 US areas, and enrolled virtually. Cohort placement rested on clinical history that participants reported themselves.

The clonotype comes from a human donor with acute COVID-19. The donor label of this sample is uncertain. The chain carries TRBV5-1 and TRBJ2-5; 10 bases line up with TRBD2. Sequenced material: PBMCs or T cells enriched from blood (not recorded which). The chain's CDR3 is CASSLGGAGGETQYF. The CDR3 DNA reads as TGCGCCAGCAGCTTGGGAGGAGCGGGGGGGGAGACCCAGTACTTC. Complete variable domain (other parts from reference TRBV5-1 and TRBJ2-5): KAGVTQTPRYLIKTRGQQVTLSCSPISGHRSVSWYQQTPGQGLQFLFEYFSETQRNKGNFPGRFSGRQFSNSRSEMNVSTLELGDSALYLCASSLGGAGGETQYFGPGTRLLVL.